The entry below describes one TCR beta chain. As yet, its antigen is unknown. The data derive from a study of T-cell reconstitution after alpha-beta-depleted transplantation in children. Using unique molecular identifiers, the investigators prepared the TCRbeta library. TCRdb redid the calling of the PCR reads with MiXCR, one entry per CDR3 protein. Here the sample spans 200,000 to 250,000 distinct CDR3 sequences, roughly a quarter being singletons. Study findings and constraints: Several hundred expanded graft clones reportedly were the source of alpha-beta T cells about two months after transplant. TCRbeta diversity was high at day 60 in some patients (a result of surviving recipient T cells and thymic progenitors).

The source was PBMCs, mostly from graft donor cells, collected 360 days after TCRalphabeta/CD19-depleted stem cell transplant. The source of this sequence is a female patient aged 2-15 years who had a stem cell transplant for congenital amegakaryocytic thrombocytopenia, so the T cells may come from the graft donor.

The CDR3 sequence: CASRPEIQETQYF. The CDR3 nucleotides are TGTGCCAGCAGGCCAGAGATCCAAGAGACCCAGTACTTC. J is TRBJ2-5 and V is TRBV2; D uncertain. Per germline, CDR1 SNHLY and CDR2 FYNNEI. V shed 6 bases and J shed 1 base, with 9 bases lying between them. The CDR3 has 13 residues.